The 26 T cell receptor beta chains below all came from one sample that was sequenced in a study of human T cells and chemical hapten exposure. Time point here: pre-sensitization, week 0. Regarding treatment: therapeutic diphenylcyclopropenone sensitization with weekly scalp DPC. TCRdb redid the calling of the RACE reads with MiXCR, one entry per CDR3 protein. The data contain approximately 260,000 distinct CDR3 sequences, about 9% of them singletons. Sequencing used whole blood, obtained in connection with sensitization to the hapten diphenylcyclopropenone (DPC). The receptors originated from a woman aged 40-49 years with alopecia areata. Some clones in this sample may be carry-over from other donors' samples.

This clonotype was recorded at least ten times. The chain employs TRBV5-1 and TRBJ2-3, with a tentative D call TRBD2 (7 bases). The CDR3 loop spans 14 amino acids. The V gene lost 9 bases and the J gene lost 2 bases, with 16 bases spanning the gap. Germline V gene sequence: CDR1 SGHRS, CDR2 YFSETQ. The CDR3 nucleotides are TGCGCCACCAAAGACCGGGGGGCCACAGATACGCAGTATTTT. It is translated as CATKDRGATDTQYF.

This clonotype was seen a few times. The chain carries TRBV28 and TRBJ1-6; D is possibly TRBD1 (6 bases). Germline CDR1 reads MDHEN; CDR2 reads SYDVKM. The CDR3 runs 13 residues. V was cut by 6 bases and J by 8 bases, with 11 bases left in between. CDR3 bases: TGTGCCAGCAGCCCAAGGACAGATTCACCCCTCCACTTT. Its protein is CASSPRTDSPLHF.

This clonotype was counted a few times. V usage is TRBV9 and J usage is TRBJ2-2, with 8 bases fitting TRBD2. V lost 0 bases, J lost 5 bases, and 12 bases stayed unmatched. The CDR3 runs to 18 residues. Per germline, CDR1 SGDLS and CDR2 YYNGEE. The CDR3 spells CASSVASYGRALTGELFF. The CDR3 DNA sequence: TGTGCCAGCAGCGTAGCTTCGTACGGGAGGGCCTTGACCGGGGAGCTGTTTTTT.

The gene calls are TRBV6-5 and TRBJ2-1; D gene uncertain. The CDR3 is 15 amino acids. Germline V CDR1 and CDR2: MNHEY, SVGAGI. V gave up 0 bases and J gave up 0 bases, with 6 bases separating them. The CDR3 loop is CASSYSSGSYNEQFF. In nucleotides, the CDR3 is TGTGCCAGCAGTTACTCGTCCGGCTCCTACAATGAGCAGTTCTTC.

This clonotype has just a few counts. The chain couples TRBV4-1 to TRBJ2-5, with D possibly TRBD2 on 5 matching bases. The V gene lost 2 bases and the J gene lost 5 bases, with 18 bases spanning the gap. The germline gives CDR1 MGHRA, CDR2 YSYEKL. The CDR3 runs 16 residues. The CDR3 DNA is TGCGCCAGCAGCCAATCAAGGCGGGCTAGCCAGGAGACCCAGTACTTC. This translates into CASSQSRRASQETQYF.

This clonotype was seen a few times. The chain is built from TRBV4-2 and TRBJ2-7; tentative D call: TRBD1 (6 bases). Trimming left V 0 bases short and J 3 bases short, with 9 bases between. Germline-derived CDR1 and CDR2 are LGHNA and YNFKEQ. The length of the CDR3 is 14 residues. The CDR3 loop is CASSQDLQGYEQYF. In DNA, the CDR3 is TGTGCCAGCAGCCAAGACCTACAGGGCTACGAGCAGTACTTC.

This clonotype was seen only a few times. V gene TRBV6-5 combines with J gene TRBJ2-7; 7 bases map to TRBD1. V lost 5 bases to trimming and J lost 3 bases; unmatched junction nucleotides: 7. The CDR3 runs 14 residues. In germline, CDR1 is MNHEY, CDR2 SVGAGI. The CDR3 DNA is TGTGCCAGCAGTCACGACAGGGCCCTCTACGAGCAGTACTTC. Residues: CASSHDRALYEQYF.

The chain links TRBV28 to TRBJ2-5, with 11 bases aligning to TRBD1. Trimming removed 5 bases from V and 4 bases from J; junction bases left unmatched: 6. CDR1 and CDR2 (germline): MDHEN, SYDVKM. CDR3 size: 15 residues. The CDR3 coding sequence is TGTGCCAGCAGTGGAGGACAGGGGGCATCAGAGACCCAGTACTTC. It specifies CASSGGQGASETQYF.

This clonotype was counted ten times or more. The V and J genes are TRBV5-1 and TRBJ2-1; 8 bases align to TRBD2. In germline, CDR1 is SGHRS, CDR2 YFSETQ. The CDR3 has 17 residues. V was pared by 0 bases and J by 2 bases, with 7 bases of the junction left unmatched. The CDR3 DNA reads as TGCGCCAGCAGCTTGGCGGCAGCGGGAGTAACCTACAATGAGCAGTTCTTC. Translation: CASSLAAAGVTYNEQFF.

This chain connects TRBV20-1 to TRBJ2-3; D is unresolved. The CDR3 runs 14 residues. Looked up from germline, CDR1 is DFQATT and CDR2 is SNEGSKA (reference sequence). V shed 3 bases and J shed 0 bases, with 10 bases lying between them. The DNA of the CDR3 is TGCAGTGCTAGGCCCCTACCTAGCACAGATACGCAGTATTTT. Its protein is CSARPLPSTDTQYF.

This clonotype was found many times. The gene calls are TRBV6-5 and TRBJ2-7; TRBD2 is a possible D gene (5 bases). This CDR3 has 12 residues. V was cut by 6 bases and J by 6 bases, with 12 bases left in between. From germline, CDR1 is MNHEY and CDR2 SVGAGI. Here the CDR3 DNA reads TGTGCCAGCAGAACACCGGGAAGCGAGCAGTACTTC. Amino acids: CASRTPGSEQYF.

The chain recombines TRBV6-2 or TRBV6-3 with TRBJ1-2, with a tentative D call TRBD1 (5 bases). Germline loops: CDR1 MNHEY, CDR2 SVGEGT. V dropped 2 bases and J dropped 5 bases, with 12 bases sitting between them. CDR3 length: 14 amino acids. In DNA form, the CDR3 reads TGTGCCAGCAGTTACGGGCCGGGACCTTATGGCTACACCTTC. This encodes CASSYGPGPYGYTF.

The J gene is TRBJ2-3, the V gene TRBV7-2, with 7 bases aligning to TRBD1. CDR3 length: 17 amino acids. Trimming removed 8 bases from V and 0 bases from J; junction bases left unmatched: 14. Germline V gene lookup returns CDR1 SGHTA and CDR2 FQGNSA. The CDR3: CASQQSRDSSSTDTQYF. The CDR3 DNA follows: TGTGCCAGCCAACAATCTCGGGACAGCTCTAGCACAGATACGCAGTATTTT.

For this clonotype: A read error is likely, as this CDR3 ends without the conserved phenylalanine or tryptophan. Here the CDR3 reads CASSSDSPTAEQYI. The CDR3 DNA is TGTGCCAGCAGTTCGGACAGTCCCACGGCGGAGCAGTACATC. V usage is TRBV6-5 and J usage is TRBJ2-7, with a tentative D call TRBD1 (6 bases). V was shortened by 4 bases and J by 7 bases, with 17 bases between the two germline ends. This CDR3 region has 14 residues. Germline V gives CDR1 MNHEY, CDR2 SVGAGI.

The sample holds a few counts of this clonotype. V usage is TRBV7-3 and J usage is TRBJ1-1, with 8 bases matching TRBD1. Germline CDR1 is SGHTA and CDR2 is FQGTGA. J gave up 4 bases and V 5 bases, and 15 bases lay outside the gene matches. CDR3 size: 17 residues. CDR3 sequence (DNA): TGTGCCAGCAGCAAAGCCCCCCAGGGGGCAGGTGTCACTGAAGCTTTCTTT. This translates into CASSKAPQGAGVTEAFF. The full variable domain, rest sourced from reference TRBV7-3 and TRBJ1-1, is GAGVSQTPSNKVTEKGKYVELRCDPISGHTALYWYRQSLGQGPEFLIYFQGTGAADDSGLPNDRFFAVRPEGSVSTLKIQRTERGDSAVYLCASSKAPQGAGVTEAFFGQGTRLTVV.

This clonotype was recorded many times. The chain joins TRBV7-2 to TRBJ2-1, with 10 bases matching TRBD2. Trimming took 5 bases from V and 7 from J; bases not matched to a gene: 8. The CDR3 contains 15 residues. The germline V gene has CDR1 SGHTA and CDR2 FQGNSA. The CDR3 nucleotides are TGTGCCAGCAGCCCCACTAGCGGGGAAGGGAATGAGCAGTTCTTC. It yields the protein CASSPTSGEGNEQFF.

Many counts were recorded for this clonotype. CDR3 residues: CASSRLAGDSYNEQFF. CDR3 nucleotide sequence: TGTGCCAGCAGCAGGCTAGCGGGAGACTCCTACAATGAGCAGTTCTTC. The V and J genes are TRBV5-4 and TRBJ2-1; 10 nucleotides line up with TRBD2. The junction had 4 bases not matched to a gene; V was cut back by 4 bases and J by 0 bases. CDR1 is SGHNT and CDR2 is YYREEE in the germline V gene (reference sequence). The CDR3 contains 16 residues.

The table lists this clonotype with a count of one. V and J are TRBV20-1 and TRBJ2-7; 7 bases fit TRBD2. The CDR3 loop spans 14 amino acids. The V gene end was trimmed by 3 bases and the J gene end by 2 bases; junction bases not matched to a gene: 7. Germline V gene data show CDR1 as DFQATT and CDR2 as SNEGSKA (reference sequence). This chain's CDR3 is CSASSAGDPYEQYF. CDR3 DNA: TGCAGTGCTAGTTCCGCGGGAGACCCCTACGAGCAGTACTTC.

This clonotype showed up many times. J is TRBJ2-3 and V is TRBV20-1, with 12 bases aligning to TRBD2. CDR1 is DFQATT, CDR2 SNEGSKA, per germline (reference sequence). CDR3 length equals 16 residues. Trimming removed 1 base from V and 6 bases from J; junction bases left unmatched: 8. CDR3 coding DNA: TGCAGTGCTAGAGCCTCTAGCGGGAGGGCAGCGGATACGCAGTATTTT. Translating it yields CSARASSGRAADTQYF.

This clonotype has a handful of counts. The rearrangement links TRBV27 to TRBJ2-6, with D perhaps matching TRBD1 or TRBD2 (5 bases each). The CDR3 has 14 residues. In germline, CDR1 is MNHEY, CDR2 SMNVEV (reference sequence). Trimming left V 7 bases short and J 3 bases short, with 10 bases between. The CDR3 DNA sequence: TGTGCCAGCAATCCTGGGGGTGGGGCCAACGTCCTGACTTTC. Translating gives CASNPGGGANVLTF.

V gene TRBV5-1 combines with J gene TRBJ2-3; 11 bases map to TRBD2. Trimming took 4 bases from V and 2 from J; bases not matched to a gene: 6. Germline lookup yields CDR1 SGHRS and CDR2 YFSETQ. There are 16 residues in the CDR3. This CDR3 is CASSAGLAGFTDTQYF. The CDR3 nucleotides are TGCGCCAGCAGCGCCGGACTAGCGGGCTTCACAGATACGCAGTATTTT.

V gene TRBV6-2 or TRBV6-3 combines with J gene TRBJ2-2; TRBD2 matches at 13 bases. This CDR3 contains 17 residues. Looked up from germline, CDR1 is MNHEY and CDR2 is SVGEGT. V was pared by 8 bases and J by 4 bases, with 10 bases of the junction left unmatched. Here the CDR3 DNA reads TGTGCCAGCGCCGGACTAGCGGGAGCTTCTGGCACCGGGGAGCTGTTTTTT. As protein: CASAGLAGASGTGELFF.

V and J are TRBV4-2 and TRBJ2-7; TRBD2 might be the D (5 bases). V lost 0 bases and J 2 bases, leaving 14 bases between the germline ends. CDR3 length: 16 amino acids. The V gene's germline CDR1 is LGHNA and CDR2 YNFKEQ. The CDR3 sequence is CASSQDSARGAYEQYF. In DNA, the CDR3 is TGTGCCAGCAGCCAAGATAGCGCAAGAGGCGCCTACGAGCAGTACTTC.

This clonotype was detected a few times. The gene calls are TRBV12-3 or TRBV12-4 and TRBJ2-1; weak D call: TRBD2 (6 bases). The CDR3 contains 12 residues. Trimming took 6 bases from V and 10 from J, leaving 13 bases between them. This chain's CDR3 is CASSPGLGEQFF. CDR3 nucleotides: TGTGCCAGCAGCCCGGGACTTGGGGAGCAGTTCTTC.

The table lists this clonotype with a few counts. The rearrangement joins TRBV10-3 to TRBJ2-3; TRBD2 aligns across 9 bases. This CDR3 has 17 amino acids. V shed 0 bases and J 4 bases; nucleotides not matched to a gene: 8. Germline V lookup: CDR1 ENHRY, CDR2 SYGVKD. The DNA for the CDR3 is TGTGCCATCAGTGAGTCGAGGGGACTAGCTTCCCCAGATACGCAGTATTTT. It codes for CAISESRGLASPDTQYF.

Only a few counts were recorded for this clonotype. The J gene is TRBJ2-1, the V gene TRBV9, with TRBD2 identical over 10 bases. J was trimmed by 8 bases and V by 3 bases; bases with no gene match: 11. The CDR3 is 16 amino acids. Germline V gene lookup returns CDR1 SGDLS and CDR2 YYNGEE. The CDR3 nucleotides are TGTGCCAGCAGCGCGCCTAGCGGGAGCCTGTCCCATGAGCAGTTCTTC. Amino acids: CASSAPSGSLSHEQFF.